The rows below give T cell receptor beta chains drawn from one sample of a study of shared clonotypes between healthy human individuals. Generated by immunoSEQ multiplex PCR, the TCRdb table keeps only in-frame clones and is missing some. The table lists some 980,000 clones, about three quarters of them singletons, with about 1.5% in the top ten. The sequencing input was memory CD4+ T cells sorted from blood. The receptors derive from a man between 18 and 29 years old in good health. Both conserved end residues are part of each CDR3. The order of the fields is D gene, V gene, J gene, clone size, CDR3 DNA, CDR3 protein. The D gene is left open where the match is weak. The size of a clone is reported for some rows only, either as once, few or many, or as a class for expanded clones.

d_gene: TRBD1; v_gene: TRBV6-6; j_gene: TRBJ2-5; abundance: -; CDR3nt: TGTGCCAGCAGGGAGTCAGGGGGAGAGACCCAGTACTTC; CDR3aa: CASRESGGETQYF
d_gene: -; v_gene: TRBV30; j_gene: TRBJ1-4; abundance: -; CDR3nt: TGTGCCTGGAGTGTATTGCGGGGCAATAATGAAAAACTGTTTTTT; CDR3aa: CAWSVLRGNNEKLFF
d_gene: TRBD2; v_gene: TRBV7-3; j_gene: TRBJ2-1; abundance: -; CDR3nt: TGTGCCAGCAGCTTAAGTAGCGGGGCGTACAATGAGCAGTTCTTC; CDR3aa: CASSLSSGAYNEQFF
d_gene: -; v_gene: TRBV5-1; j_gene: TRBJ1-6; abundance: -; CDR3nt: TGCGCCAGCAGCCCGGCCACAGGGAATTCACCCCTCCACTTT; CDR3aa: CASSPATGNSPLHF
d_gene: -; v_gene: TRBV10-3; j_gene: TRBJ2-5; abundance: -; CDR3nt: TGTGCCATCAGTGAGTCCCCGCAGGAGACCCAGTACTTC; CDR3aa: CAISESPQETQYF
d_gene: TRBD1; v_gene: TRBV4-1; j_gene: TRBJ2-2; abundance: -; CDR3nt: TGCGCCAGCAGCCCGAGACAGGGGGCCGGCGACACCGGGGAGCTGTTTTTT; CDR3aa: CASSPRQGAGDTGELFF
d_gene: -; v_gene: TRBV28; j_gene: TRBJ2-7; abundance: few; CDR3nt: TGTGCCAGCAGTTCCGGGACGGTCTACGAGCAGTACTTC; CDR3aa: CASSSGTVYEQYF
d_gene: -; v_gene: TRBV7-2; j_gene: TRBJ1-6; abundance: -; CDR3nt: TGTGCCAGCAGCTTAGATCCAGGCAGCCGGGCACCCCTCCACTTT; CDR3aa: CASSLDPGSRAPLHF
d_gene: -; v_gene: TRBV20-1; j_gene: TRBJ1-1; abundance: -; CDR3nt: TGCAGTGCTAGTGAGTACACTGAAGCTTTCTTT; CDR3aa: CSASEYTEAFF
d_gene: -; v_gene: TRBV5-1; j_gene: TRBJ2-3; abundance: -; CDR3nt: TGCGCCAGCACTCCGGCGGACCCTAGCACAGATACGCAGTATTTT; CDR3aa: CASTPADPSTDTQYF
d_gene: TRBD1; v_gene: TRBV10-2; j_gene: TRBJ1-1; abundance: -; CDR3nt: TGCGCCAGCAACAGCCGACAGGGTCGCACTGAAGCTTTCTTT; CDR3aa: CASNSRQGRTEAFF
d_gene: -; v_gene: TRBV6-5; j_gene: TRBJ2-7; abundance: -; CDR3nt: TGTGCCAGCAGTTACGCCGTGAGGGGTGGCGAGCAGTACTTC; CDR3aa: CASSYAVRGGEQYF
d_gene: TRBD1; v_gene: TRBV2; j_gene: TRBJ1-3; abundance: -; CDR3nt: TGTGCCAGCAGTGAACAGGGGGCTCGCTTAACTGGAAACACCATATATTTT; CDR3aa: CASSEQGARLTGNTIYF
d_gene: -; v_gene: TRBV6-4; j_gene: TRBJ1-5; abundance: -; CDR3nt: TGTGCCAGCAGTGACTTTTCCCGGGACAAGCCATGGAAGCCCCAGCATTTT; CDR3aa: CASSDFSRDKPWKPQHF
d_gene: -; v_gene: TRBV6-5; j_gene: TRBJ2-3; abundance: -; CDR3nt: TGTGCCAGCAGTTTGTGGGATGGGTCCCGAGATACGCAGTATTTT; CDR3aa: CASSLWDGSRDTQYF
d_gene: TRBD2; v_gene: TRBV28; j_gene: TRBJ2-5; abundance: -; CDR3nt: TGTGCCAGCAATATAGCGGGGGGTCAAGAGACCCAGTACTTC; CDR3aa: CASNIAGGQETQYF
d_gene: TRBD1; v_gene: TRBV23-1; j_gene: TRBJ1-1; abundance: -; CDR3nt: TGCGCCAGCAGTCAAGGTTTGTGGGGACAGATGAACACTGAAGCTTTCTTT; CDR3aa: CASSQGLWGQMNTEAFF
d_gene: -; v_gene: TRBV5-4; j_gene: TRBJ1-3; abundance: -; CDR3nt: TGTGCCAGCAGCCGGGACGGATTCTCTGGAAACACCATATATTTT; CDR3aa: CASSRDGFSGNTIYF
d_gene: TRBD1; v_gene: TRBV13; j_gene: TRBJ2-7; abundance: -; CDR3nt: TGTGCCAGCAGCCCCCCCCACAGGGGGAATTACGAGCAGTACTTC; CDR3aa: CASSPPHRGNYEQYF
d_gene: -; v_gene: TRBV27; j_gene: TRBJ1-5; abundance: -; CDR3nt: TGTGCCAGCAGTCCTGGGGACCGCGGGAGCAATCAGCCCCAGCATTTT; CDR3aa: CASSPGDRGSNQPQHF
d_gene: TRBD1; v_gene: TRBV7-9; j_gene: TRBJ2-7; abundance: -; CDR3nt: TGTGCCAGCAGCTTAGTAGGGGGCGCCGTAGACGAGCAGTACTTC; CDR3aa: CASSLVGGAVDEQYF
d_gene: TRBD2; v_gene: TRBV9; j_gene: TRBJ2-1; abundance: once; CDR3nt: TGTGCCAGCAGCGTAAGTTCGAGGCGGGGGGGTCATCGGGAGCAGTTCTTC; CDR3aa: CASSVSSRRGGHREQFF
d_gene: -; v_gene: TRBV7-2; j_gene: TRBJ2-1; abundance: -; CDR3nt: TGTGCCAGCAGCTTTCGTCGGCCCCAGAGCTCCTACAATGAGCAGTTCTTC; CDR3aa: CASSFRRPQSSYNEQFF
d_gene: TRBD2; v_gene: TRBV18; j_gene: TRBJ2-3; abundance: -; CDR3nt: TGTGCCAGCTCACCAGGAACGGCGGGAGGACCTACAGATACGCAGTATTTT; CDR3aa: CASSPGTAGGPTDTQYF
d_gene: -; v_gene: TRBV19; j_gene: TRBJ1-2; abundance: -; CDR3nt: TGTGCCAGTAGCCCTACTACAGGGTTGGGAGGCTACACCTTC; CDR3aa: CASSPTTGLGGYTF
d_gene: TRBD1; v_gene: TRBV6-1; j_gene: TRBJ2-5; abundance: -; CDR3nt: TGTGCCAGCAGGAGACCGGGACAGGGTGAGGGGGACCAGTACTTC; CDR3aa: CASRRPGQGEGDQYF
d_gene: -; v_gene: TRBV11-2; j_gene: TRBJ2-5; abundance: -; CDR3nt: TGTGCCAGCAGTCCGGGGGCCAGCGGGATCGAGACCCAGTACTTC; CDR3aa: CASSPGASGIETQYF
d_gene: -; v_gene: TRBV25-1; j_gene: TRBJ1-4; abundance: -; CDR3nt: TGTGCCAGCAGTGACTCGCTCGGGCTGTTTTTT; CDR3aa: CASSDSLGLFF
d_gene: TRBD1; v_gene: TRBV5-1; j_gene: TRBJ2-1; abundance: -; CDR3nt: TGCGCCAGCAGCTTGCTTGGGACAGGGGTGGGTGAGCAGTTCTTC; CDR3aa: CASSLLGTGVGEQFF
d_gene: -; v_gene: TRBV19; j_gene: TRBJ2-7; abundance: few; CDR3nt: TGTGCCAGCCCGGGACGGCCTTTTAGTACCTACGAGCAGTACTTC; CDR3aa: CASPGRPFSTYEQYF
d_gene: TRBD1; v_gene: TRBV6-6; j_gene: TRBJ1-2; abundance: -; CDR3nt: TGTGCCAGCAGCCCGGGACAGGGCTATAATGGCTACACCTTC; CDR3aa: CASSPGQGYNGYTF
d_gene: -; v_gene: TRBV10-3; j_gene: TRBJ2-3; abundance: -; CDR3nt: TGTGCCATCAGTGATTTGGATACGCAGTATTTT; CDR3aa: CAISDLDTQYF
d_gene: TRBD2; v_gene: TRBV15; j_gene: TRBJ2-1; abundance: -; CDR3nt: TGTGCCACCAATGCGGGAGAGGCCTACAATGAGCAGTTCTTC; CDR3aa: CATNAGEAYNEQFF
d_gene: -; v_gene: TRBV27; j_gene: TRBJ1-5; abundance: -; CDR3nt: TGTGCCAGCAGTTCAGGGTTCTATAGCAATCAGCCCCAGCATTTT; CDR3aa: CASSSGFYSNQPQHF
d_gene: TRBD1; v_gene: TRBV5-4; j_gene: TRBJ2-7; abundance: -; CDR3nt: TGTGCCAGCAGCCAAGGGACAGGGATGTACGAGCAGTACTTC; CDR3aa: CASSQGTGMYEQYF
d_gene: -; v_gene: TRBV15; j_gene: TRBJ1-4; abundance: -; CDR3nt: TGTGCCACCAGCAGGGATCTCCCGACAGGAGTCTCCACTAATGAAAAACTGTTTTTT; CDR3aa: CATSRDLPTGVSTNEKLFF
d_gene: -; v_gene: TRBV2; j_gene: TRBJ1-6; abundance: -; CDR3nt: TGTGCCAGCAGCGTTCAGAATTCACCCCTCCACTTT; CDR3aa: CASSVQNSPLHF
d_gene: -; v_gene: TRBV9; j_gene: TRBJ2-7; abundance: -; CDR3nt: TGTGCCAGCAGCGTAGGTTCGGCAGATGCTCCCTACGAGCAGTACTTC; CDR3aa: CASSVGSADAPYEQYF
d_gene: TRBD2; v_gene: TRBV6-1; j_gene: TRBJ2-7; abundance: once; CDR3nt: TGTGCCAGCAGTGTTGCGGGGGGGACCTACGAGCAGTACTTC; CDR3aa: CASSVAGGTYEQYF
d_gene: -; v_gene: TRBV6-1; j_gene: TRBJ2-7; abundance: -; CDR3nt: TGTGCCAGCAGTCCGTACAGGGGATCGGGGGACGAGCAGTACTTC; CDR3aa: CASSPYRGSGDEQYF
d_gene: -; v_gene: TRBV7-6; j_gene: TRBJ1-5; abundance: -; CDR3nt: TGTGCCAGCAGCCCAGAGGGGGGAACTTTTGGACAGCCCCAGCATTTT; CDR3aa: CASSPEGGTFGQPQHF
d_gene: TRBD2; v_gene: TRBV7-2; j_gene: TRBJ2-7; abundance: -; CDR3nt: TGTGCCAGCAGCTTCCAAAGCGGGACGACCTACGAGCAGTACTTC; CDR3aa: CASSFQSGTTYEQYF
d_gene: TRBD1; v_gene: TRBV11-2; j_gene: TRBJ2-7; abundance: -; CDR3nt: TGTGCCAGCAGCCAGGACAGGGGAGGTCTTTCGGGGGAGCAGTACTTC; CDR3aa: CASSQDRGGLSGEQYF
d_gene: TRBD1; v_gene: TRBV18; j_gene: TRBJ1-1; abundance: -; CDR3nt: TGTGCCAGCTCACCGTATAGACAGGGGATGAACACTGAAGCTTTCTTT; CDR3aa: CASSPYRQGMNTEAFF
d_gene: -; v_gene: TRBV4-3; j_gene: TRBJ2-3; abundance: -; CDR3nt: TGCGCCAGCAGCCAAGCCTACACCTCTAGCACAGATACGCAGTATTTT; CDR3aa: CASSQAYTSSTDTQYF
d_gene: -; v_gene: TRBV2; j_gene: TRBJ1-5; abundance: once; CDR3nt: TGTGCCAGCAGCGTAACGGGATTAGATAATCAGCCCCAGCATTTT; CDR3aa: CASSVTGLDNQPQHF
d_gene: TRBD1; v_gene: TRBV7-9; j_gene: TRBJ2-6; abundance: -; CDR3nt: TGTGCCAGCAGCGGTGACAGGGGAGTAACTGGGGCCAACGTCCTGACTTTC; CDR3aa: CASSGDRGVTGANVLTF
d_gene: -; v_gene: TRBV11-3; j_gene: TRBJ2-1; abundance: -; CDR3nt: TGTGCCAGCAGCAATGGTTACAATGAGCAGTTCTTC; CDR3aa: CASSNGYNEQFF
d_gene: TRBD1; v_gene: TRBV7-2; j_gene: TRBJ1-6; abundance: -; CDR3nt: TGTGCCAGCACCCCAGTCGGCAGGGGGACAGCACCCCTCCACTTT; CDR3aa: CASTPVGRGTAPLHF
d_gene: -; v_gene: TRBV5-1; j_gene: TRBJ1-5; abundance: -; CDR3nt: TGCGCCAGCAGCTTGGATGGGGTGGGCAATCAGCCCCAGCATTTT; CDR3aa: CASSLDGVGNQPQHF
d_gene: TRBD1; v_gene: TRBV2; j_gene: TRBJ1-1; abundance: -; CDR3nt: TGTGCCGGCGGACAGGGGGCTTTGAACACTGAAGCTTTCTTT; CDR3aa: CAGGQGALNTEAFF
d_gene: -; v_gene: TRBV27; j_gene: TRBJ2-2; abundance: -; CDR3nt: TGTGCCAGCAGTTTAATGTGGAGCGGCACCGGGGAGCTGTTTTTT; CDR3aa: CASSLMWSGTGELFF
d_gene: TRBD2; v_gene: TRBV7-6; j_gene: TRBJ2-1; abundance: -; CDR3nt: TGTGCCAGCAGCAATCCCCTAGCGGATGTCTACAATGAGCAGTTCTTC; CDR3aa: CASSNPLADVYNEQFF
d_gene: TRBD2; v_gene: TRBV7-3; j_gene: TRBJ2-1; abundance: -; CDR3nt: TGTGCCAGCAGCCCCGGGGGGACTAGGGTCAATGAGCAGTTCTTC; CDR3aa: CASSPGGTRVNEQFF
d_gene: -; v_gene: TRBV4-1; j_gene: TRBJ1-1; abundance: many; CDR3nt: TGCGCCAGCAGCCAAGAGAGAGCAGGGAGGACTGAAGCTTTCTTT; CDR3aa: CASSQERAGRTEAFF
d_gene: -; v_gene: TRBV1; j_gene: TRBJ2-2; abundance: -; CDR3nt: TGCACCAGCAGCCATCAGAACAGGGACCCACGGGGCACCGGGGAGCTGTTTTTT; CDR3aa: CTSSHQNRDPRGTGELFF
d_gene: -; v_gene: TRBV5-1; j_gene: TRBJ1-4; abundance: once; CDR3nt: TGCGCCAGCAGTATCGGGGTAGGAACTAATGAAAAACTGTTTTTT; CDR3aa: CASSIGVGTNEKLFF
d_gene: -; v_gene: TRBV27; j_gene: TRBJ1-1; abundance: -; CDR3nt: TGTGCCAGTTCCGGACAGAGGAACACTGAAGCTTTCTTT; CDR3aa: CASSGQRNTEAFF
d_gene: -; v_gene: TRBV28; j_gene: TRBJ2-7; abundance: -; CDR3nt: TGTGCCAGCAGTTCGACAGTTTACGAGCAGTACTTC; CDR3aa: CASSSTVYEQYF